The next 20 T cell receptor beta chains were all read from a single sample in a study of vaccination and CD4 T cells after COVID-19. This sample's treatment: approximately nine-day PBMC culture with coronavirus spike peptide pools or control peptides (ViraFEST assay). Oncomine TCR Beta short-read sequencing was applied to DNA from cultured CD4+ T cells. TCRdb redid the calling of the PCR reads with MiXCR, one entry per CDR3 protein. The sample shows 12,000 to 15,000 distinct CDR3 sequences, 50% to 65% of them seen only once. These receptors lack a known antigen. This sample comprised CD4+ T cells from blood, cultured in vitro, obtained before SARS-CoV-2 vaccination. The receptors come from a human donor who had recovered from COVID-19.

V is TRBV29-1 and J is TRBJ2-5; D is unresolved. With 3 bases removed from V and 5 bases from J, the gap between germline ends came to 10 bases. Germline assignment: CDR1 SQVTM and CDR2 ANQGSEA. The CDR3 spans 12 residues. The CDR3 sequence is CSVDEFQETQYF. The CDR3 nucleotides read TGCAGCGTTGACGAGTTTCAGGAGACCCAGTACTTC. Variable domain in full (rest from reference TRBV29-1 and TRBJ2-5): SAVISQKPSRDICQRGTSLTIQCQVDSQVTMMFWYRQQPGQSLTLIATANQGSEATYESGFVIDKFPISRPNLTFSTLTVSNMSPEDSSIYLCSVDEFQETQYFGPGTRLLVL.

This chain links TRBV28 with TRBJ1-1; possible D gene TRBD1, 5 bases. The CDR3 covers 16 residues. The germline CDR1 and CDR2 sequences are MDHEN and SYDVKM. V was shortened by 6 bases and J by 1 base, with 18 bases between the two germline ends. CDR3 in DNA: TGTGCCAGCAGACCCGTCAGGGCGCGGCAGAACACTGAAGCTTTCTTT. Translation: CASRPVRARQNTEAFF.

This chain joins TRBV10-3 and TRBJ2-7, with a possible D match to TRBD1 (6 bases). The CDR3 has 13 residues. Germline values: CDR1 ENHRY, CDR2 SYGVKD. The germline V and J ends were trimmed by 6 bases and 0 bases, with 9 bases remaining between them. The CDR3 DNA reads as TGTGCCATCAGAGAGGACAGCTCCTACGAGCAGTACTTC. Translating it yields CAIREDSSYEQYF.

This chain connects TRBV6-1 to TRBJ2-3; tentatively, D is TRBD1 or TRBD2 (5 bases each). V was clipped by 0 bases and J by 6 bases, with 10 bases between them. In germline, CDR1 is MNHNS, CDR2 SASEGT. This CDR3 spans 14 amino acids. This chain's CDR3 is CASSEALEGDTQYF. The CDR3 bases are TGTGCCAGCAGTGAAGCCCTCGAGGGGGATACGCAGTATTTT.

The chain uses TRBV6-1 and TRBJ1-6; D is possibly TRBD1 (5 bases). With 8 bases removed from V and 6 bases from J, the gap between germline ends came to 14 bases. The CDR3 is 14 residues long. Germline loops: CDR1 MNHNS, CDR2 SASEGT. The CDR3 protein is CASSGKGINSPLHF. Written as DNA, the CDR3 is TGTGCCAGCTCGGGAAAGGGGATTAATTCACCCCTCCACTTT.

This clonotype turned up a few times. This chain links TRBV20-1 with TRBJ2-2; D possibly corresponds to TRBD2 (6 bases). The length of the CDR3 is 13 residues. V lost 6 bases and J lost 5, with 13 bases in between. Germline V gene sequence: CDR1 DFQATT, CDR2 SNEGSKA (reference sequence). For the CDR3, the DNA is TGCAGTGCGGTGGGGGGTAGAACCGGGGAGCTGTTTTTT. Translation: CSAVGGRTGELFF.

The J gene is TRBJ2-2, the V gene TRBV24-1; D is perhaps TRBD2 (6 bases). This CDR3 region has 16 residues. The V end was cut by 7 bases, the J end by 0 bases, with 14 bases between. Germline lookup yields CDR1 KGHDR and CDR2 SFDVKD. The CDR3, as DNA: TGTGCCACCAGCCCTTGGCGGGAAACGAACACCGGGGAGCTGTTTTTT. Translating gives CATSPWRETNTGELFF.

This chain uses TRBV20-1 with TRBJ2-6; tentatively, D is TRBD1 (6 bases). Trimming left V 1 base short and J 13 bases short, with 20 bases between. Germline V gives CDR1 DFQATT, CDR2 SNEGSKA (reference sequence). This CDR3 comprises 15 residues. The CDR3 DNA reads as TGCAGTGCTAGAGCCCCGGGACATTCGAGCGAAGTCCTGACTTTC. It is translated as CSARAPGHSSEVLTF.

This rearrangement joins TRBV6-2 or TRBV6-3 to TRBJ1-6; D is unclear. Germline CDR1 MNHEY, CDR2 SVGEGT. The CDR3 is made up of 12 amino acids. The V and J ends lost 7 bases and 7 bases respectively, with 8 bases between them. The CDR3 coding sequence is TGTGCCAGCACAGACTACAATTCACCCCTCCACTTT. It is translated as CASTDYNSPLHF.

V gene TRBV5-1 combines with J gene TRBJ1-2; unclear D gene. Germline assignment: CDR1 SGHRS and CDR2 YFSETQ. Between the trimmed V and J ends, which lost 0 bases and 8 bases, there was a span of 11 bases. The CDR3 is 13 residues long. CDR3 DNA sequence: TGCGCCAGCAGCTTGGTAAAATTCTCGGGCTACACCTTC. It is translated as CASSLVKFSGYTF.

The chain uses TRBV18 and TRBJ1-2; the match to TRBD1 covers 7 bases. V lost 0 bases and J lost 2; bases outside the gene matches: 3. The CDR3 sequence is 15 residues long. CDR1 KGHSH and CDR2 LQKENI come from the germline V gene. The CDR3 reads CASSPPPGQNYGYTF. The CDR3 nucleotides read TGTGCCAGCTCACCACCTCCGGGACAGAACTATGGCTACACCTTC. The full variable domain, with the rest looked up from reference TRBV18 and TRBJ1-2, is NAGVMQNPRHLVRRRGQEARLRCSPMKGHSHVYWYRQLPEEGLKFMVYLQKENIIDESGMPKERFSAEFPKEGPSILRIQQVVRGDSAAYFCASSPPPGQNYGYTFGSGTRLTVV.

This clonotype was observed a few times. This sequence joins TRBV2 and TRBJ1-5; D remains unclear. Trimming took off 4 bases at V and 7 bases at J, with 11 bases between the two ends. This CDR3 region has 13 residues. Germline CDR1 is SNHLY and CDR2 is FYNNEI. CDR3 sequence: CASSVDLRQPQHF. In DNA, the CDR3 is TGTGCCAGCAGTGTTGATCTGAGGCAGCCCCAGCATTTT.

The chain has TRBV20-1 and TRBJ1-2; D is unresolved. The V gene lost 0 bases and the J gene lost 2 bases, with 7 bases spanning the gap. CDR1 and CDR2 (germline): DFQATT, SNEGSKA (reference sequence). The CDR3 runs 13 residues. CDR3 region: CSARDEKNYGYTF. In nucleotides, the CDR3 is TGCAGTGCTAGAGATGAAAAGAACTATGGCTACACCTTC.

In this sample, this clonotype turned up once. This chain links TRBV5-4 with TRBJ1-3; D gene unclear. V lost 0 bases and J lost 8, with 9 bases in between. CDR3 length equals 13 residues. Germline-derived CDR1 and CDR2 are SGHNT and YYREEE (reference sequence). CDR3 loop: CASSLAEGDTIYF. CDR3 in DNA: TGTGCCAGCAGCTTGGCAGAGGGAGACACCATATATTTT.

This chain uses TRBV7-9 with TRBJ2-1; no definite D call. CDR3 size: 11 residues. Trimming removed 1 base from V and 5 bases from J, with 0 bases in between. CDR1 is SEHNR and CDR2 is FQNEAQ in the germline V gene (reference sequence). This CDR3 is CASSLDNEQFF. Here the CDR3 DNA reads TGTGCCAGCAGCTTAGACAATGAGCAGTTCTTC.

The chain carries TRBV5-6 and TRBJ2-5; 10 nucleotides match TRBD1. CDR3 size: 21 residues. From germline, CDR1 is SGHDT and CDR2 YYEEEE. Trimming at V came to 0 bases and at J to 4 bases, leaving 21 bases not matched to a gene. CDR3 nucleotides: TGTGCCAGCAGCTTGGAGGGGGGACAGGGGATTATTCGGGTCCTAAGAGAGACCCAGTACTTC. Translated: CASSLEGGQGIIRVLRETQYF.

This chain uses TRBV12-3 or TRBV12-4 with TRBJ2-5, with TRBD1 matching 11 bases. The trim removed 6 bases at V and 5 bases at J, leaving 2 bases unmatched. The CDR3 sequence is 13 residues long. The DNA for the CDR3 is TGTGCCAGCAGACGGACAGGGGGCGAGACCCAGTACTTC. Amino acids: CASRRTGGETQYF.

This clonotype appeared a few times. CDR3 sequence reads: CSAGTGGFVSPLHF. The CDR3 nucleotides are TGCAGTGCCGGGACAGGGGGCTTTGTTTCACCCCTCCACTTT. This rearrangement joins TRBV20-1 to TRBJ1-6; the match to TRBD1 covers 12 bases. The trim removed 6 bases at V and 9 bases at J, leaving 6 bases unmatched. This CDR3 region has 14 residues. CDR1 is DFQATT and CDR2 is SNEGSKA in the germline V gene (reference sequence).

The sample holds one count of this clonotype. The chain employs TRBV18 and TRBJ2-5, with D possibly matching TRBD2 (5 bases). This CDR3 comprises 15 residues. V gave up 0 bases and J gave up 5 bases, with 13 bases separating them. Germline lookup yields CDR1 KGHSH and CDR2 LQKENI. CDR3 sequence reads: CASSPPSAPGETQYF. The CDR3 nucleotides read TGTGCCAGCTCACCACCGTCAGCGCCGGGGGAGACCCAGTACTTC. Full variable domain (missing parts from reference TRBV18 and TRBJ2-5): NAGVMQNPRHLVRRRGQEARLRCSPMKGHSHVYWYRQLPEEGLKFMVYLQKENIIDESGMPKERFSAEFPKEGPSILRIQQVVRGDSAAYFCASSPPSAPGETQYFGPGTRLLVL.

The chain uses TRBV28 and TRBJ2-2, with 7 bases identical to TRBD2. The CDR3 is 15 residues long. The germline V gene has CDR1 MDHEN and CDR2 SYDVKM. The V and J ends lost 5 bases and 5 bases, in that order; junction bases with no gene match: 8. CDR3 region: CASSPQGGRTGELFF. In DNA form, the CDR3 reads TGTGCCAGCAGTCCCCAGGGCGGGAGAACCGGGGAGCTGTTTTTT.